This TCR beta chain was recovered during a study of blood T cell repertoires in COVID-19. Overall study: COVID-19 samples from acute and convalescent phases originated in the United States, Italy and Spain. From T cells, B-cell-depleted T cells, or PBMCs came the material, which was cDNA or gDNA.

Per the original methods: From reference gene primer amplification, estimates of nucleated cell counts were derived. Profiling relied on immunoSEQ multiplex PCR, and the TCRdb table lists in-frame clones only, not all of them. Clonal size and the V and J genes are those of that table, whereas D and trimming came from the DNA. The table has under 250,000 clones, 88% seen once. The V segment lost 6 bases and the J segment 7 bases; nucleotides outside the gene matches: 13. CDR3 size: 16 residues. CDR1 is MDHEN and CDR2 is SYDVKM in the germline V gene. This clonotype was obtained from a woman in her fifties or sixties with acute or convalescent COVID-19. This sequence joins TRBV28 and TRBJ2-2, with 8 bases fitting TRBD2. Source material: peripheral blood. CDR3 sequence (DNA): TGTGCCAGCAGAAGGTTAGAAGCGGGAGCCATCGGGGAGCTGTTTTTT. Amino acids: CASRRLEAGAIGELFF.